This T cell receptor (beta chain) was retrieved from a study of human T cells and chemical hapten exposure listed by TCRdb under 2021. About the investigation overall: For sensitization, 2% DPC in acetone was applied to a roughly 2 cm by roughly 2 cm area of upper inner arm skin. This study followed changes in the peripheral blood TCR repertoire in vivo during primary and secondary sensitization of alopecia patients to the hapten diphenylcyclopropenone (DPC). Patch testing on the upper back used Finn chambers containing 0.01% DPC, with scoring done after 6 days according to International Contact Dermatitis Research Group standards. Blood samples were taken from patients before sensitization (week 0) and at 2, 6 and about 24 weeks after DPC sensitization. Libraries were pooled for sequencing, and variation in per-sample TCR yields was attributed mainly to small differences in library volumes within the pool. Approximately 28 alopecia patients gave blood for TCR sequencing at one to four time points (pre-sensitization, 2, 6 and 24 weeks). Most of the patients in the cohort were female, and the cohort covered alopecia areata with under or over 50% scalp involvement, alopecia totalis and alopecia universalis. Throughout the study period of roughly 24 weeks, patients also received therapeutic DPC doses to the scalp every week.

This clonotype was seen a handful of times. No antigen is known for it. No clone much larger than this one lies a single base away; base qualities are absent. Overall study results and their limits: The number of TCRs above 1 in 1000 frequency did not change with DPC sensitization; there was no evidence of global repertoire structure alterations. All patients had alopecia, a presumed autoimmune disease, so their immune response might differ from that of healthy individuals. Patch test score correlated positively with the number of PT1 expanded TCRs, reaching significance at thresholds 8, 16 and 32 but not at 4. After repeated subsampling, changes were observed in the strength of the expansion versus patch-test correlation and in the threshold at which the correlation became significant. Compared with pre-sensitization or healthy control sets, expanded TCRs formed significantly more large CDR3 similarity clusters, which is consistent with antigen-driven responses.

The intended sense of this specimen's time point label: patch test 1, 2 weeks after DPC sensitization. This specimen's treatment or condition label, per the study, means: therapeutic diphenylcyclopropenone sensitization with weekly scalp DPC. At each patch-test visit, blood was drawn before the patch test was applied. Eligible patients were aged 18 to 70, diagnosed with alopecia, deemed suitable for DPC therapy, and excluded if pregnant. Total RNA was isolated from unfractionated whole blood collected in Tempus Blood RNA tubes. Library preparation used RACE. TCRdb names NextSeq 500 as the instrument used. Library preparation attached unique molecular identifiers to individual cDNA molecules for quantitative, reproducible TCR counting. Both TCR alpha and TCR beta chains were sequenced from each blood RNA sample. The study's own analysis went as follows. A median of approximately 100,000 TCRs per sample was observed, with a range of about 20,000 to 750,000. V, J and CDR3 annotation of the TCR reads was performed with the Decombinator software suite. For PS versus PT1 abundance plots, all samples were subsampled to the same number of TCRs (28,000). Expanded TCRs were defined as absent before sensitization and observed at least eight times at the 2-week time point. Clones were called with MiXCR by TCRdb after fastp trimmed the public reads at Q25, and only in-frame beta chains were retained. Under each unique CDR3 protein, matching rows form one entry showing the most common genes and DNA. The V and J calls were determined by TCRdb, not by the authors. The sample table lists fewer than 150,000 distinct CDR3 sequences, roughly 15% of them with a count of one. 0.92% of the sample comes from the top ten.

The sequence was collected from a man between 18 and 35 years old with alopecia areata. Some clones in this sample may be carry-over from other donors' samples. Specimen: whole blood, collected in connection with sensitization to the hapten diphenylcyclopropenone (DPC).

The CDR3 in this case is CSVFLPSTDTQYF. DNA sequence: TGCAGCGTTTTCCTCCCTAGCACAGATACGCAGTATTTT. The V and J segments used are TRBV29-1 and TRBJ2-3; confidence is insufficient to name the D gene. Via the germline V gene, CDR1 is SQVTM and CDR2 ANQGSEA. The cysteine opens and the phenylalanine closes a CDR3 of 13 amino acids. Just the 39-base CDR3 DNA is kept, in frame starting at base 1. V gives up 5 bases and J gives up 0 bases, and the segment between their germline ends measures 9 bases.